This TCR beta chain was profiled in a study of blood T cell repertoires in COVID-19. Looking at the study overall: PBMCs, B-cell-depleted T cells, or T cells were the source of the cDNA or gDNA that made up the material.

TCRdb keeps only in-frame clones here, not all; method: immunoSEQ multiplex PCR. Of 300,000 or so clones detected, 88% appear once; the ten largest clones hold 5.5% to 8%. The germline CDR1 and CDR2 sequences are SGHNT and YENEEA. Trimming took 1 base from V and 2 from J; bases not matched to a gene: 5. The CDR3 totals 16 residues. The sample comprised peripheral blood. The V gene is TRBV11-3, the J gene TRBJ2-1; 7 bases align to TRBD2. This TCR derives from a young woman who had recovered from COVID-19. The CDR3 DNA reads TGTGCCAGCAGCTTAGGTCTAGCGGTTACCTACAATGAGCAGTTCTTC. It translates to CASSLGLAVTYNEQFF.